Listed below are T cell receptor beta chains from one sample, sequenced in a study of T cell responses to AZD1222 COVID-19 vaccine. Sequenced by immunoSEQ multiplex PCR; TCRdb stores in-frame clones only, minus some. Among about 140,000 clones listed, roughly 91% were seen once. Sequencing was performed on peripheral blood, taken 28 days after the second AZD1222 dose. These receptors were collected from an adult who received the AZD1222 COVID-19 vaccine. Each CDR3 is given without its conserved first and last residue. Clone sizes are given selectively: once, few, many, or a class where the clone is expanded.

size,J,V,CDR3
-,TRBJ1-1,TRBV7-2,ASSSSSTTFTEAF
-,TRBJ1-4,TRBV11-1,ASSPNGVGKLF
-,TRBJ1-5,TRBV6-2/TRBV6-3,ASSYGRDNNQPQH
-,TRBJ1-2,TRBV29-1,SVEDRAGYT
-,TRBJ2-3,TRBV11-1,ASSSLGQSDTQY
-,TRBJ2-1,TRBV11-2,ASSRSSLGTSGYNEQF
-,TRBJ2-2,TRBV7-3,ASSSKAGTGELF
-,TRBJ1-6,TRBV6-2/TRBV6-3,ASTPGRRTNYNSPLH
-,TRBJ1-1,TRBV5-4,ASSLGYEAF
-,TRBJ2-7,TRBV7-2,ASSWGYEQY
-,TRBJ1-6,TRBV3-1/TRBV3-2,ASSRLGQGAYNSPLH
-,TRBJ1-1,TRBV12-3/TRBV12-4,ASSLGLVTEAF
once,TRBJ1-1,TRBV10-3,AIRTGEDTEAF
-,TRBJ2-1,TRBV18,ASSPGLASNEQF
-,TRBJ2-7,TRBV3-1/TRBV3-2,ASSQSQGRPYEQY
-,TRBJ1-1,TRBV10-1,ASSSDRVGAF
-,TRBJ2-7,TRBV12-3/TRBV12-4,ASSLGRGEQY
-,TRBJ2-1,TRBV6-5,ASRSWREGWDEQF